This T cell receptor (beta chain) is drawn from a study of shared clonotypes between healthy human individuals (dated by TCRdb to 2019 to 2021). With regard to the full study: Three men and a couple of women, aged 18 to 49 years, made up the cohort. For each donor, CD4 naive and CD4 memory were each run on three plates, CD8 naive on two plates, and CD8 memory on one plate. To estimate repertoire size and how much clonotypes are shared between individuals, the study performed deep sequencing of blood TCR repertoires from five healthy adults. Different laboratories and diverse techniques were used to prepare libraries and sequence TCR repertoires, to increase sequencing depth and limit assay-specific biases. Per donor, leukapheresis produced somewhere between about 0.94 and 9 billion PBMCs.

TCR CDR3 regions were amplified from genomic DNA by multiplex PCR using the deep immunoSEQ assay. Extracted genomic DNA from each cell subset was distributed evenly across all wells of several immunoSEQ 96-well plates, and each plate was treated as a replicate. For sorted subsets, 200 to 250 ng of genomic DNA, equivalent to about 30,000 T cell genomes, went into each replicate PCR. Purified libraries were quantified with a Qubit 3.0 fluorometer, sized on a Bioanalyzer 2100, and re-quantified with the KAPA Library Quantification kit. Each immunoSEQ 96-well plate was sequenced on its own single-read 150-cycle Illumina NextSeq 550 flow cell. The paper's processing steps were these. Because only junctional sequences without quality scores were contained in the immunoSEQ output, filtering matching that applied to full-length reads could not be performed. Sequences were annotated with PyIR, a Python wrapper for IgBLAST v1.9, using IMGT germline references to assign V/J genes and CDR3. Any read was removed if the V/J assignment was weak (E-value above 1e-6), the CDR3 was missing, or the read contained stop codons, out-of-frame junctions, or ambiguous translated residues. V3J clonotypes were defined as sequences sharing an identical inferred V gene, J gene, and CDR3 amino acid sequence. Percentage overlap between repertoires was calculated by dividing the number of shared unique clonotypes by the size of the smaller repertoire. Repertoire richness was assessed with RTK rarefaction, the Chao1 estimator, and Recon v2.1 estimates of unobserved clonotypes. Generation probabilities for all TCRbeta clonotypes obtained by the gDNA method from several donors were computed using OLGA. Imported from immuneACCESS, the table was reduced by TCRdb to in-frame sequences with V and J called. These copies leave out some clones; in studies compared against another copy, an unresolved V gene accounts for under half, and the cause of the remainder is not known. V and J calls and clone size come straight from that table; D and trimming were deduced from the DNA. Counted in this sample were around 200,000 clones; just under 95% of them appeared once. The ten largest clones represent 0.067% of the sample.

Of note for this clone: The target of this receptor is not known. Base qualities are not at hand, and no much larger clone is one base apart.

Looking up the germline V gene yields CDR1 SGHRS and CDR2 YFSETQ. Including cysteine and phenylalanine, the CDR3 has 15 amino acids. Only the CDR3 DNA stays, 45 bases, in frame from base 1. Deletion took 0 bases off V and 0 bases off J, with a span of 7 bases between the germline ends. What the research found in general, with its limitations: Naive subsets generally had larger estimated clonotype richness than memory subsets. Incomplete sequencing was indicated by rarefaction of sorted-subset datasets, despite the large sequencing depth. Based on pairwise subsampling, the degree of clonotype sharing among donors was expected to be affected by sequencing depth. Sampling was restricted to blood, and TCR repertoires in tissue are likely to differ from TCR repertoires in blood. Sharing across a handful of donors was observed for around 5% of naive CD4, 3% to 3.5% of naive CD8, 2% to 2.5% of memory CD4, and approximately 0.41% of memory CD8 clonotypes. Because the study included a small number of donors, the genetic and exposure-history diversity represented was limited. Clonotypes shared by all four sorted-subset donors showed higher generation probabilities than non-shared clonotypes.

The donors were healthy, HIV-negative adults with no recently reported acute infections or vaccinations. All donors were Caucasian adults living in Nashville, Tennessee, USA. CD4+ T cells were enriched by magnetic negative selection, after which naive cells were positively selected on CD45RA and the negative fraction was taken as the memory subset. After blood collection by leukapheresis, PBMCs were isolated using Ficoll-Histopaque density gradient centrifugation and then cryopreserved in the vapor phase of liquid nitrogen. Analytical flow cytometry was used to check the purity and quantity of each magnetically sorted T cell population. From each sorted fraction, genomic DNA was isolated and quantified by UV absorbance on a Nanodrop 2000c.

This receptor chain uses TRBV5-1 and TRBJ1-5; possibly the D gene is TRBD1, per 5 matching bases. The sequence was collected from a woman aged 25-40 years in good health. The sequencing sample was made of naive CD4+ T cells sorted from blood. The intended sense of this specimen's cell subset or site label: CD45RA+ positively selected. The CDR3 is CASSLEGNSNQPQHF. The bases read TGCGCCAGCAGCTTGGAGGGGAATAGCAATCAGCCCCAGCATTTT.